Shown below are 23 T cell receptor beta chains from a single sample sequenced in a study of immune cell composition in non-small cell lung cancer. TCRdb's copy holds only in-frame clones and misses some; the assay was immunoSEQ multiplex PCR. The sample consists of about 3,400 clones, about four fifths of them appearing once. Normal lung was taken at the farthest possible site, at least 3 cm from tumour. Sequencing was carried out using non-adjacent lung tissue. These receptors all come from a human donor with non-small cell lung cancer.

V and J are TRBV27 and TRBJ1-5; TRBD1 agrees at 7 bases. Germline V lookup: CDR1 MNHEY, CDR2 SMNVEV (reference sequence). This CDR3 is built from 20 residues. V shed 3 bases and J 3 bases; nucleotides not matched to a gene: 20. This CDR3 reads CASSFPFGQEKGVFNQPQHF. The CDR3 DNA reads as TGTGCCAGCAGTTTTCCTTTTGGACAGGAAAAAGGGGTTTTCAATCAGCCCCAGCATTTT.

The CDR3 bases are TGCGCCAGCAGCTTGGACGGGACAGGGGGCGGGGAGACCCAGTACTTC. Translating gives CASSLDGTGGGETQYF. This rearrangement joins TRBV5-1 to TRBJ2-5; TRBD1 aligns across 12 bases. Germline-derived CDR1 and CDR2 are SGHRS and YFSETQ. The CDR3 spans 16 residues. Losses at the gene ends were 0 bases for V and 5 bases for J; bases not matched to a gene: 5.

In its sample, this clone was seen once. The chain links TRBV5-1 to TRBJ1-3, with unresolved D. Germline CDR1 reads SGHRS; CDR2 reads YFSETQ. Trimming took 0 bases from V and 0 from J, leaving 13 bases between them. This CDR3 comprises 17 residues. CDR3 protein: CASSLAPRPDSGNTIYF. Here the CDR3 DNA reads TGCGCCAGCAGCTTGGCCCCGAGGCCGGACTCTGGAAACACCATATATTTT.

This chain links TRBV2 with TRBJ2-7, with 14 bases matching TRBD2. Germline V gene lookup returns CDR1 SNHLY and CDR2 FYNNEI. This CDR3 has 14 residues. The V segment lost 10 bases and the J segment 5 bases; nucleotides outside the gene matches: 7. Here the CDR3 DNA reads TGTGCCACCGACGGACTAGCGGGAGGCAACGAGCAGTACTTC. Its translation: CATDGLAGGNEQYF.

This clone has a single count. The chain couples TRBV5-4 to TRBJ2-1, with D possibly being TRBD1 (5 bases). Trimming cost V 2 bases and J 3 bases, with 6 bases left between them. Per germline, CDR1 SGHNT and CDR2 YYREEE (reference sequence). This CDR3 region has 13 residues. The CDR3 region is CASSLDSYNEQFF. DNA of the CDR3: TGTGCCAGCAGCTTAGACAGCTACAATGAGCAGTTCTTC. The whole variable domain, remainder taken from reference TRBV5-4 and TRBJ2-1, is ETGVTQSPTHLIKTRGQQVTLRCSSQSGHNTVSWYQQALGQGPQFIFQYYREEENGRGNFPPRFSGLQFPNYSSELNVNALELDDSALYLCASSLDSYNEQFFGPGTRLTVL.

V gene TRBV5-8 combines with J gene TRBJ2-7, with 7 bases matching TRBD1. Germline trimming cut 2 bases from V and 5 bases from J; bases unmatched to any gene: 4. The germline CDR1 and CDR2 sequences are SGHTS and YDEGEE. The CDR3 has 13 residues. The CDR3 protein is CASSFTGAHEQYF. CDR3 coding DNA: TGTGCCAGCAGCTTTACAGGGGCCCACGAGCAGTACTTC.

The V and J genes are TRBV28 and TRBJ2-7; unclear D gene. Germline CDR1 and CDR2: MDHEN and SYDVKM. Trimming pared 3 bases from V and 6 bases from J, leaving 6 bases between. The length of the CDR3 is 11 residues. The DNA of the CDR3 is TGTGCCAGCAGTTTTAACGGCGAGCAGTACTTC. This encodes CASSFNGEQYF.

The chain is built from TRBV5-8 and TRBJ2-5, with 11 bases identical to TRBD2. In germline, CDR1 is SGHTS, CDR2 YDEGEE. Trimming cost V 3 bases and J 2 bases; bases outside gene matches: 12. The CDR3 is 18 residues long. In DNA form, the CDR3 reads TGTGCCAGCAGCTCATCCGGGACTAGCGGAGGGCGTCAAGAGACCCAGTACTTC. Translated: CASSSSGTSGGRQETQYF.

The chain has TRBV6-5 and TRBJ2-1, with D perhaps TRBD2 (6 bases). V lost 0 bases and J 15 bases, leaving 12 bases between the germline ends. Germline CDR1 reads MNHEY; CDR2 reads SVGAGI. The CDR3 sequence is 12 residues long. This chain's CDR3 is CASSYSGGEGFF. The CDR3 DNA sequence: TGTGCCAGCAGTTACTCGGGGGGAGAGGGGTTCTTC.

The rearrangement links TRBV28 to TRBJ2-5; TRBD2 agrees at 8 bases. The CDR3 totals 12 residues. The germline V gene encodes CDR1 MDHEN and CDR2 SYDVKM. Germline trimming cut 10 bases from V and 6 bases from J; bases unmatched to any gene: 7. For the CDR3, the DNA is TGTGCCACTCTCCGGGGGGGTAAGACCCAGTACTTC. It translates to CATLRGGKTQYF.

V gene TRBV4-3 combines with J gene TRBJ2-1; 11 positions agree with TRBD2. The CDR3 spans 18 residues. Germline assignment: CDR1 LGHNA and CDR2 YSLEER. Trimming took 1 base from V and 2 from J; bases not matched to a gene: 7. The CDR3 coding sequence is TGCGCCAGCAGCCAAGTCCCTACGACTAGCGGGACCTACAATGAGCAGTTCTTC. It yields the protein CASSQVPTTSGTYNEQFF.

The chain has TRBV11-3 and TRBJ2-1, with a possible D match to TRBD2 (5 bases). The CDR3 consists of 16 residues. The germline gives CDR1 SGHNT, CDR2 YENEEA. V lost 1 base to trimming and J lost 3 bases, with 13 bases between them. CDR3 amino acids: CASSLGASGSYNEQFF. The CDR3 DNA sequence: TGTGCCAGCAGCTTAGGGGCGTCGGGGAGCTACAATGAGCAGTTCTTC. Together with reference TRBV11-3 and TRBJ2-1, the CDR3 gives the full variable domain: EAGVVQSPRYKIIEKKQPVAFWCNPISGHNTLYWYLQNLGQGPELLIRYENEEAVDDSQLPKDRFSAERLKGVDSTLKIQPAELGDSAVYLCASSLGASGSYNEQFFGPGTRLTVL.

This chain connects TRBV7-8 to TRBJ2-2; 7 bases map to TRBD1. Germline values: CDR1 SGHVS, CDR2 FQNEAQ. This CDR3 region has 16 residues. Unmatched junction bases numbered 9, after V lost 5 bases and J lost 3 bases. This chain's CDR3 is CASSPWDRSDTGELFF. In nucleotides, the CDR3 is TGTGCCAGCAGCCCCTGGGACAGATCAGACACCGGGGAGCTGTTTTTT.

The V and J genes are TRBV6-1 and TRBJ2-7, with 13 positions matching TRBD2. Trimming cost V 3 bases and J 0 bases; bases outside gene matches: 5. This CDR3 is 17 amino acids long. In germline, CDR1 is MNHNS, CDR2 SASEGT. CDR3 region: CASSDAGTSGISYEQYF. Here the CDR3 DNA reads TGTGCCAGCAGTGACGCAGGGACTAGCGGGATCTCCTACGAGCAGTACTTC.

The rearrangement uses TRBV5-1 and TRBJ2-5, with 14 positions matching TRBD2. The CDR3 extends over 15 amino acids. Trimming cost V 4 bases and J 4 bases; bases outside gene matches: 3. Germline assignment: CDR1 SGHRS and CDR2 YFSETQ. The CDR3 sequence is CASSGTSGRRETQYF. CDR3 nucleotide sequence: TGCGCCAGCAGCGGGACTAGCGGGAGACGAGAGACCCAGTACTTC.

A single count supports this clone. This chain uses TRBV28 with TRBJ2-2, with TRBD1 as a possible D gene (6 bases). CDR1 is MDHEN, CDR2 SYDVKM, per germline. This CDR3 is built from 16 residues. Trimming removed 4 bases from V and 7 bases from J, with 19 bases in between. The CDR3 region is CASSSLETGLDGELFF. For the CDR3, the DNA is TGTGCCAGCAGTTCCTTAGAAACAGGGCTGGACGGGGAGCTGTTTTTT.

The genes are TRBV27 and TRBJ2-2; TRBD1 aligns across 7 bases. Trimming removed 5 bases from V and 3 bases from J; junction bases left unmatched: 6. Per germline, CDR1 MNHEY and CDR2 SMNVEV (reference sequence). The CDR3 length is 15 residues. CDR3 DNA: TGTGCCAGCAGTCTTTCGGACAGGTACACCGGGGAGCTGTTTTTT. It translates to CASSLSDRYTGELFF.

The chain recombines TRBV30 with TRBJ2-7; D perhaps matches TRBD2 (5 bases). V gave up 3 bases and J gave up 6 bases, with 9 bases separating them. The V gene's germline CDR1 is GTSNPN and CDR2 SVGIG (reference sequence). CDR3 length: 11 residues. CDR3 residues: CAWSRGFEQYF. DNA for the CDR3: TGTGCCTGGAGCCGGGGATTCGAGCAGTACTTC.

This chain links TRBV28 with TRBJ2-7, with D possibly being TRBD2 (6 bases). The CDR3 sequence is 15 residues long. From germline, CDR1 is MDHEN and CDR2 SYDVKM. V lost 6 bases and J lost 0, with 15 bases in between. This CDR3 is CASRFSGLSSYEQYF. The CDR3 DNA sequence: TGTGCCAGCAGGTTTAGCGGCCTGAGCTCCTACGAGCAGTACTTC.

The V gene is TRBV4-3, the J gene TRBJ2-7; TRBD2 aligns across 10 bases. CDR3 length equals 16 residues. Germline values: CDR1 LGHNA, CDR2 YSLEER. The V gene end was trimmed by 0 bases and the J gene end by 4 bases; junction bases not matched to a gene: 6. CDR3 protein: CASSQEASGSSYEQYF. The CDR3 region has the DNA TGCGCCAGCAGCCAAGAAGCTAGCGGGAGCTCGTACGAGCAGTACTTC.

The rearrangement links TRBV7-8 to TRBJ2-2; 7 bases fit TRBD1. V dropped 7 bases and J dropped 5; count of bases not matched to a gene: 13. This CDR3 has 16 residues. Germline CDR1 reads SGHVS; CDR2 reads FQNEAQ. The CDR3 sequence is CASINYPEQGTGELFF. The CDR3 region has the DNA TGTGCCAGCATCAATTACCCTGAACAGGGGACCGGGGAGCTGTTTTTT.

This chain's CDR3 is CAWSKTTVTQYF. The CDR3 coding sequence is TGTGCCTGGAGCAAAACGACAGTGACCCAGTACTTC. The chain is built from TRBV30 and TRBJ2-5; tentative D call: TRBD1 (5 bases). The CDR3 runs 12 residues. The V end lost 3 bases, the J end lost 7 bases, and 12 bases lay between the germline ends. Per the germline V gene, CDR1 is GTSNPN and CDR2 is SVGIG (reference sequence).

The rearrangement joins TRBV19 to TRBJ2-1; TRBD2 aligns across 14 bases. The CDR3 runs to 17 residues. In germline, CDR1 is LNHDA, CDR2 SQIVND (reference sequence). The junction had 8 bases not matched to a gene; V was cut back by 8 bases and J by 2 bases. CDR3 loop: CASSRTSGRSPYNEQFF. CDR3 bases: TGTGCCAGTTCGCGGACTAGCGGGAGGTCCCCCTACAATGAGCAGTTCTTC. The whole variable domain, remainder taken from reference TRBV19 and TRBJ2-1, is DGGITQSPKYLFRKEGQNVTLSCEQNLNHDAMYWYRQDPGQGLRLIYYSQIVNDFQKGDIAEGYSVSREKKESFPLTVTSAQKNPTAFYLCASSRTSGRSPYNEQFFGPGTRLTVL.